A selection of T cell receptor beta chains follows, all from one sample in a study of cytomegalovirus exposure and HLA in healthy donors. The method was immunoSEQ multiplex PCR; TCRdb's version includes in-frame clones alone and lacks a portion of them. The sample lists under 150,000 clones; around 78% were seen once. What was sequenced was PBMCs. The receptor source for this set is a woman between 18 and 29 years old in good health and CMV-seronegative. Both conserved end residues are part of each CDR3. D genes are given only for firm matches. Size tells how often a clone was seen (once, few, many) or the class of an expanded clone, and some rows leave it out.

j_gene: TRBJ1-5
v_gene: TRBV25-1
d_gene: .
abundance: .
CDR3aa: CASRIIWESGQPQHF
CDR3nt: TGTGCCAGCAGGATTATATGGGAGAGCGGCCAGCCCCAGCATTTT

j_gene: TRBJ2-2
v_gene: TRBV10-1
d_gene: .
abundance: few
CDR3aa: CASSEGVPGELFF
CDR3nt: TGCGCCAGCAGTGAAGGGGTTCCCGGGGAGCTGTTTTTT

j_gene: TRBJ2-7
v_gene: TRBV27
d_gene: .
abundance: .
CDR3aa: CASSLSWTDSYEQYF
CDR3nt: TGTGCCAGCAGTTTATCTTGGACAGACTCCTACGAGCAGTACTTC

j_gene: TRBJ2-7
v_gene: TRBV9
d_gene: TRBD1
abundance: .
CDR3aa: CASSVDEGGLSYEQYF
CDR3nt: TGTGCCAGCAGCGTAGATGAAGGGGGCCTCTCCTACGAGCAGTACTTC

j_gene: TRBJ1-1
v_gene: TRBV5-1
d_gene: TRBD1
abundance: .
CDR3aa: CASSLTGGAADTEAFF
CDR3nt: TGCGCCAGCAGCTTGACAGGGGGCGCGGCGGACACTGAAGCTTTCTTT

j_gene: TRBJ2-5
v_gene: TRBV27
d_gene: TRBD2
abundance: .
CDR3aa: CASSPVRTSGFETQYF
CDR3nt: TGTGCCAGCTCTCCGGTCCGGACTAGCGGGTTCGAGACCCAGTACTTC

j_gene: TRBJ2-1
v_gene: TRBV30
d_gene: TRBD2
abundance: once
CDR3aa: CAWSGLAGGYNEQFF
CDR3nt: TGTGCCTGGAGTGGACTAGCGGGCGGATACAATGAGCAGTTCTTC

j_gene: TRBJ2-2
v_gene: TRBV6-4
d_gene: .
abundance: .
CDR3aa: CASRKNRDSGELFF
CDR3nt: TGTGCCAGCAGAAAAAACAGGGATTCGGGGGAGCTGTTTTTT

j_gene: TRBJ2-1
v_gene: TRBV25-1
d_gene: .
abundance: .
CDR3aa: CASSDGPGEDNEQFF
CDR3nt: TGTGCCAGCAGTGATGGTCCGGGAGAGGACAATGAGCAGTTCTTC

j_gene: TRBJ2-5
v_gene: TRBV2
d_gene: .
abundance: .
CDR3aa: CASSDWTSQETQYF
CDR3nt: TGTGCCAGCAGCGATTGGACTTCCCAAGAGACCCAGTACTTC

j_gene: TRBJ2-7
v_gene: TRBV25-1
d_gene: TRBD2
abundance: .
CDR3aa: CASSERLRTSGTYEQYF
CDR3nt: TGTGCCAGCAGTGAGAGACTGCGGACTAGCGGAACCTACGAGCAGTACTTC

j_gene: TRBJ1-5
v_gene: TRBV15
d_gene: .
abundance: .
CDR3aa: CATRDGSLQPQHF
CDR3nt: TGTGCCACCCGTGACGGGTCCCTCCAGCCCCAGCATTTT

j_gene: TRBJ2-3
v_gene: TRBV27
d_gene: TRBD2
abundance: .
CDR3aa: CASSFAGGARNTQYF
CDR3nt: TGTGCCAGCAGTTTTGCCGGGGGGGCCCGAAATACGCAGTATTTT

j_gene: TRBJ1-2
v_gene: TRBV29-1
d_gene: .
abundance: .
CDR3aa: CSVAARLEGYGYTF
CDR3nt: TGCAGCGTTGCGGCTCGTCTAGAAGGCTATGGCTACACCTTC

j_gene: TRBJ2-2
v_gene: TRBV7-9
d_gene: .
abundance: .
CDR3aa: CASSPKGGAGELFF
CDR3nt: TGTGCCAGCAGCCCTAAAGGGGGGGCCGGGGAGCTGTTTTTT

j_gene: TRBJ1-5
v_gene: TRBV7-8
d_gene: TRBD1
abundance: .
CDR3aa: CASSLGTGNQPQHF
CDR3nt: TGTGCCAGCAGCTTAGGGACAGGGAATCAGCCCCAGCATTTT

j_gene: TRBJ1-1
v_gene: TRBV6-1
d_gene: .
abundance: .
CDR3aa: CASTGSTEAFF
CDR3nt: TGTGCCAGCACAGGGTCCACTGAAGCTTTCTTT

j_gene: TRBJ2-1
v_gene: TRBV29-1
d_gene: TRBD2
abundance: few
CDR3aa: CSVDPMEGGTSGGDEQFF
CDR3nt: TGCAGCGTTGATCCTATGGAGGGTGGGACTAGCGGGGGGGATGAGCAGTTCTTC

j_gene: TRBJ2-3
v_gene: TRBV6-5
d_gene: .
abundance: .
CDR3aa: CASSYSGSTDTQYF
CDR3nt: TGTGCCAGCAGTTATTCCGGGAGCACAGATACGCAGTATTTT

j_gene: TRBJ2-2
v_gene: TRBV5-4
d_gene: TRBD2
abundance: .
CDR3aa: CASSWGLAGATGELFF
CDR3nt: TGTGCCAGCAGCTGGGGCTTAGCGGGAGCCACCGGGGAGCTGTTTTTT

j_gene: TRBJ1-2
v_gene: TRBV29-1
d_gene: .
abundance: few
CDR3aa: CSGSEDSYGYTF
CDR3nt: TGCAGCGGTAGTGAAGATTCCTATGGCTACACCTTC

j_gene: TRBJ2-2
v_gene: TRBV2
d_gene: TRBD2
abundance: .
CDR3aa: CASSTSGTNTGELFF
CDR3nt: TGTGCCAGCAGTACTAGCGGAACGAACACCGGGGAGCTGTTTTTT

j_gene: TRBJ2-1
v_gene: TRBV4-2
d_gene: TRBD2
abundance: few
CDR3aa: CASSREAPGLAIYNEQFF
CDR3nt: TGTGCCAGCAGCCGGGAGGCTCCGGGACTAGCGATTTACAATGAGCAGTTCTTC

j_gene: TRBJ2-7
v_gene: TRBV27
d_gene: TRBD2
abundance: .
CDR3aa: CASSSGSAYEQYF
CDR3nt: TGTGCCAGCAGTAGCGGGAGTGCGTACGAGCAGTACTTC

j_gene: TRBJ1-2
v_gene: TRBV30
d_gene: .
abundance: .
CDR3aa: CAWPEVRLNYGYTF
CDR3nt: TGTGCCTGGCCAGAAGTCCGCCTCAACTATGGCTACACCTTC

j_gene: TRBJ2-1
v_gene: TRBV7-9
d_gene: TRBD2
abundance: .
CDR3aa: CASSPRLAGIYNEQFF
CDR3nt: TGTGCCAGCAGCCCTCGGCTAGCGGGAATCTACAATGAGCAGTTCTTC

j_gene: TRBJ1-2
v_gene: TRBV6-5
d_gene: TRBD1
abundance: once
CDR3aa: CASRRTGSYGYTF
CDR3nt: TGTGCCAGCAGGCGGACAGGGTCTTATGGCTACACCTTC

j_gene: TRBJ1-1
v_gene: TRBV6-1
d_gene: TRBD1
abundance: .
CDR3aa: CASSEAGQGSTEAFF
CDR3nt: TGTGCCAGCAGTGAAGCAGGACAGGGGTCCACTGAAGCTTTCTTT

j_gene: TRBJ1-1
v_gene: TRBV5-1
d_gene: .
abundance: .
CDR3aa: CASSRTVQGNTEAFF
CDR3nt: TGCGCCAGCAGCCGTACAGTACAGGGTAACACTGAAGCTTTCTTT

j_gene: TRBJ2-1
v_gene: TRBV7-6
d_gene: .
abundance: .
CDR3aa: CASSLDGGMYNEQFF
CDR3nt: TGTGCCAGCAGCTTAGACGGCGGGATGTACAATGAGCAGTTCTTC

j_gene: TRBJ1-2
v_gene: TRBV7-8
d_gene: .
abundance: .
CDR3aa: CASSPGTPNYGYTF
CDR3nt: TGTGCCAGCAGCCCGGGGACACCGAACTATGGCTACACCTTC

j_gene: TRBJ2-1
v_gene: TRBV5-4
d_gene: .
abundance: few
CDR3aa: CASSTGSSEQFF
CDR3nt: TGTGCCAGCAGCACAGGGAGCAGTGAGCAGTTCTTC

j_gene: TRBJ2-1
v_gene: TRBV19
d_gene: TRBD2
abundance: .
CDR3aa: CASSIFPSGRARSEQFF
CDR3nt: TGTGCCAGTAGTATTTTTCCTAGCGGGAGGGCGAGGAGTGAGCAGTTCTTC

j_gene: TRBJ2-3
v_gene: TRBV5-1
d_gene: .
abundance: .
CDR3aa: CASSSRVTDTQYF
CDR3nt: TGCGCCAGCAGCTCCAGGGTAACAGATACGCAGTATTTT

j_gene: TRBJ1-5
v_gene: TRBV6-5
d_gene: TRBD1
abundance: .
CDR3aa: CASRPRQGTQPQHF
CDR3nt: TGTGCCAGCAGGCCCAGACAGGGGACTCAGCCCCAGCATTTT

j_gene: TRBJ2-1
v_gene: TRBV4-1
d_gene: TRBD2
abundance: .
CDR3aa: CASSHRLAGGIGEQFF
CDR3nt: TGCGCCAGCAGCCACCGACTAGCGGGAGGTATAGGTGAGCAGTTCTTC

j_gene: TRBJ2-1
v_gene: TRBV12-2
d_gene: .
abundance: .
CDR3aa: CASRLESWASGRAETYNEQFF
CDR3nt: TGTGCAAGTCGCTTAGAGTCTTGGGCTAGCGGGAGGGCTGAGACCTACAATGAGCAGTTCTTC

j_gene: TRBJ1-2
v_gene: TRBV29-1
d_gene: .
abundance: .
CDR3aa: CSVRTTGNYGYTF
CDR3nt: TGCAGCGTTAGAACCACAGGGAACTATGGCTACACCTTC

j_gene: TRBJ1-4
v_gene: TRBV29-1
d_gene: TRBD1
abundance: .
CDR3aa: CSVQINRGEKLFF
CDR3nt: TGCAGCGTTCAAATAAACAGGGGGGAAAAACTGTTTTTT

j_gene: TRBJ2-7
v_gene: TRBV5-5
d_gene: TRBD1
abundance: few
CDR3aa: CASSPGQGAQYEQYF
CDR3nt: TGTGCCAGCAGCCCCGGACAGGGGGCGCAATACGAGCAGTACTTC

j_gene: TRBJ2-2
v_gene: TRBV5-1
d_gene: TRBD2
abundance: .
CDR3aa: CASSLAEGGPSGELFF
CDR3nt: TGCGCCAGCAGCTTGGCCGAGGGAGGGCCCTCCGGGGAGCTGTTTTTT

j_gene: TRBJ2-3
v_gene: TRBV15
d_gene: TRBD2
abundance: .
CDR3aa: CATSRGLGLAGTDTQYF
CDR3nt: TGTGCCACCAGCAGAGGTTTGGGACTAGCGGGGACAGATACGCAGTATTTT

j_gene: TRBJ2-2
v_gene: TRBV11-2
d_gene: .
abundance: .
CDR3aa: CASSFGRASGELFF
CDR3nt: TGTGCCAGCAGCTTCGGCAGGGCCAGCGGGGAGCTGTTTTTT

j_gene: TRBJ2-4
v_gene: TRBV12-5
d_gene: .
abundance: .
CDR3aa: CASGLVLVSGGENIQYF
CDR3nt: TGTGCTAGTGGTTTGGTACTAGTGAGCGGTGGGGAAAACATTCAGTACTTC

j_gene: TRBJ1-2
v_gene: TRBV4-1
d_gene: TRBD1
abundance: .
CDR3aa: CASSQVMFPGQDNCGYTF
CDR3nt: TGCGCCAGCAGCCAAGTGATGTTTCCGGGACAGGACAATTGCGGCTACACCTTC

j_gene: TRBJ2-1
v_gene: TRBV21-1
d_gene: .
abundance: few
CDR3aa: CASSGGLAVRGHEQFF
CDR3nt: TGTGCCAGCAGCGGCGGACTAGCGGTCCGGGGCCATGAGCAGTTCTTC

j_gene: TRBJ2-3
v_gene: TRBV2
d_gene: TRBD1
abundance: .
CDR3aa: CASSRDRRFTDTQYF
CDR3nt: TGTGCCAGCAGTCGGGACAGGCGTTTCACAGATACGCAGTATTTT

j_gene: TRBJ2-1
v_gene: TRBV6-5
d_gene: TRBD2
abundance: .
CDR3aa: CASSYSSSGSINEQFF
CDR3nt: TGTGCCAGCAGTTACTCGTCTAGCGGGAGCATAAATGAGCAGTTCTTC

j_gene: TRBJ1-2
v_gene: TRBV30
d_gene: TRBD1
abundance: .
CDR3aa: CAWSVTGYGYTF
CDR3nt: TGTGCCTGGAGTGTGACAGGGTATGGCTACACCTTC

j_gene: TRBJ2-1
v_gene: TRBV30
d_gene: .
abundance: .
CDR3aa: CAWTLRILANNEQFF
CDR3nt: TGTGCCTGGACCCTGAGGATCCTAGCTAACAATGAGCAGTTCTTC